This T cell receptor (beta chain) was observed in a study of cytomegalovirus exposure and HLA in healthy donors. To note about this clone: What it binds is not known.

Broader study findings: Links to common viral pathogens appeared, in a later analysis, for several of the most significant clusters.

The CDR3 is 17 residues long. Per germline, CDR1 ENHRY and CDR2 SYGVKD. Trimming cost V 10 bases and J 2 bases; bases outside gene matches: 14. The study ran its PCR with 60 Vbeta and 13 Jbeta primers. Repertoires were generated with immunoSEQ multiplex PCR, while TCRdb's copy carries only in-frame clones and drops some. The sample holds around 140,000 clones, just under 85% seen once. The source material was PBMCs. The chain links TRBV10-3 to TRBJ2-1, with 10 bases aligning to TRBD2. The sequence derives from an older woman in good health and CMV-seropositive. The CDR3: CATPAAGLAPPYNEQFF. In DNA, the CDR3 is TGTGCCACCCCCGCCGCGGGACTAGCGCCTCCCTACAATGAGCAGTTCTTC.